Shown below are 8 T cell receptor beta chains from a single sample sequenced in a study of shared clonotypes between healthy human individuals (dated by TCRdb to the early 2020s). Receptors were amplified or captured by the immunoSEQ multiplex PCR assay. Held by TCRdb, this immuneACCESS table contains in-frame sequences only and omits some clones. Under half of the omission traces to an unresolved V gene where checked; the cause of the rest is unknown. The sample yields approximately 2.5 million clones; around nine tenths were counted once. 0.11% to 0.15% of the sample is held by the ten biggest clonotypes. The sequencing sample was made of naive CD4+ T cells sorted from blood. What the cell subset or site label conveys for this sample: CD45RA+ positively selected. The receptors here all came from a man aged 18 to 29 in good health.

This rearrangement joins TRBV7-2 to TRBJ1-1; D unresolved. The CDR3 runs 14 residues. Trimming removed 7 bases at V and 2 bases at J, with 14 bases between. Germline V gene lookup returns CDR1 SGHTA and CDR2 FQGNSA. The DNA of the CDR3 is TGTGCCAGCACCGAGCGGCAGCGAAACACTGAAGCTTTCTTT. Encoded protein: CASTERQRNTEAFF.

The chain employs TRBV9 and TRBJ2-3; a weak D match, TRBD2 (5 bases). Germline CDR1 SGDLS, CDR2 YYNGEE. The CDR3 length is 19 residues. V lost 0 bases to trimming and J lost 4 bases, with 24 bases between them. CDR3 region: CASSVESRGRSNLADTQYF. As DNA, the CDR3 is TGTGCCAGCAGCGTAGAGTCTCGGGGTAGATCAAATTTGGCAGATACGCAGTATTTT.

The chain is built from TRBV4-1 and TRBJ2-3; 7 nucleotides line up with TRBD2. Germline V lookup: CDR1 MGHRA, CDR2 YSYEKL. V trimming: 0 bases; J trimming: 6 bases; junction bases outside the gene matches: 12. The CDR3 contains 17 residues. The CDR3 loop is CASSQDHTGGPLDTQYF. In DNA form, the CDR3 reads TGCGCCAGCAGCCAAGATCATACGGGGGGTCCCTTGGATACGCAGTATTTT.

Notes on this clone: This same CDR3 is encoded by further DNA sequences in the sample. This CDR3 reads CASSEGSTDTQYF. The CDR3 DNA sequence: TGCGCCAGCAGCGAGGGTTCCACAGATACGCAGTATTTT. The chain joins TRBV5-1 to TRBJ2-3; possibly TRBD2 for D (5 bases). The CDR3 has 13 amino acids. CDR1 is SGHRS, CDR2 YFSETQ, per germline. V lost 4 bases, J lost 2 bases, and 8 bases lay in between.

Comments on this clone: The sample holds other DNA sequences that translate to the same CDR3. CDR3 nucleotide sequence: TGCGCCAGCAGCTTGGGCCCAAGTAATCAGCCCCAGCATTTT. Amino acids: CASSLGPSNQPQHF. This chain links TRBV5-1 with TRBJ1-5; D is ambiguous. V was clipped by 0 bases and J by 4 bases, with 8 bases between them. Per germline, CDR1 SGHRS and CDR2 YFSETQ. This CDR3 has 14 residues.

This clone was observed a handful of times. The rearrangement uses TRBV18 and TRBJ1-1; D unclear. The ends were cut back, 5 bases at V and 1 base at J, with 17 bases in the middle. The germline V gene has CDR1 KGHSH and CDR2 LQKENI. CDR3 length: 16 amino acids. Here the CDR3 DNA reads TGTGCCAGCTCAGCAGGCACGATGGCCGCGAACACTGAAGCTTTCTTT. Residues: CASSAGTMAANTEAFF.

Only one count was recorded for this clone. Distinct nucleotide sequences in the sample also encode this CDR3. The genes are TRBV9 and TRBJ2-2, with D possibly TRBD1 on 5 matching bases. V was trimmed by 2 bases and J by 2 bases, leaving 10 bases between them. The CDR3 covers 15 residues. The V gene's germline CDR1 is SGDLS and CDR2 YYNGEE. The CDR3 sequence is CASSVLQGNTGELFF. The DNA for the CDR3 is TGTGCCAGCAGCGTGTTGCAGGGCAACACCGGGGAGCTGTTTTTT. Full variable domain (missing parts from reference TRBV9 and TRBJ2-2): DSGVTQTPKHLITATGQRVTLRCSPRSGDLSVYWYQQSLDQGLQFLIQYYNGEERAKGNILERFSAQQFPDLHSELNLSSLELGDSALYFCASSVLQGNTGELFFGEGSRLTVL.

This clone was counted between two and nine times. CDR3 DNA: TGTGCCAGCAGTGATACCAGGCACACTGAAGCTTTCTTT. As protein: CASSDTRHTEAFF. This chain connects TRBV6-1 to TRBJ1-1, with unresolved D. Germline V gene lookup returns CDR1 MNHNS and CDR2 SASEGT. This CDR3 spans 13 amino acids. Trimming took off 3 bases at V and 3 bases at J, with 8 bases between the two ends.